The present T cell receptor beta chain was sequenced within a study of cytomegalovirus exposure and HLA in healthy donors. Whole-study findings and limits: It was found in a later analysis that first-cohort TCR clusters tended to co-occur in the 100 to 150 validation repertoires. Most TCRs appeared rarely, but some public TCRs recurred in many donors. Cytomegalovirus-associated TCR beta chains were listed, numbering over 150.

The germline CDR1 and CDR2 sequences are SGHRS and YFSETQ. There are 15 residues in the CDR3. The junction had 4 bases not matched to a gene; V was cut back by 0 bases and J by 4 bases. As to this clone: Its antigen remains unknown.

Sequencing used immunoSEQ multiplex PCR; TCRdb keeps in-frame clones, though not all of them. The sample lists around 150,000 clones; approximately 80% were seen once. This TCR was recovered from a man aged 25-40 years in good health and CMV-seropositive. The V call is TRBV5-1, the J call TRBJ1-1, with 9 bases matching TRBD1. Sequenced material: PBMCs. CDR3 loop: CASSLEGTGITEAFF. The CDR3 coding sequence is TGCGCCAGCAGCTTGGAGGGGACAGGGATCACTGAAGCTTTCTTT. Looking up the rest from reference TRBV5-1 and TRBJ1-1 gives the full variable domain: KAGVTQTPRYLIKTRGQQVTLSCSPISGHRSVSWYQQTPGQGLQFLFEYFSETQRNKGNFPGRFSGRQFSNSRSEMNVSTLELGDSALYLCASSLEGTGITEAFFGQGTRLTVV.